These 10 T cell receptor beta chains were all obtained from the same sample, sequenced in a study of T cell responses to AZD1222 COVID-19 vaccine. Sequencing was performed with immunoSEQ multiplex PCR; in TCRdb, only in-frame clones are kept and a portion is missing. Seen here are tens of thousands of clones, 70% to 90% observed once, and the top ten hold more than 20%. This sample comprised peripheral blood, obtained 28 days after the second AZD1222 dose. The receptors originated from an adult who received the AZD1222 COVID-19 vaccine.

V usage is TRBV5-1 and J usage is TRBJ1-2; D uncertain. CDR3 length equals 15 residues. Trimming pared 0 bases from V and 1 base from J, leaving 10 bases between. Germline assignment: CDR1 SGHRS and CDR2 YFSETQ. This CDR3 reads CASSLGRANNYGYTF. The CDR3 DNA reads as TGCGCCAGCAGCTTGGGCCGGGCCAATAACTATGGCTACACCTTC.

The chain uses TRBV6-5 and TRBJ2-2, with 8 bases aligning to TRBD1. The CDR3 has 14 residues. Losses at the gene ends were 5 bases for V and 7 bases for J; bases not matched to a gene: 6. The V gene's germline CDR1 is MNHEY and CDR2 SVGAGI. The DNA for the CDR3 is TGTGCCAGCAGTCAGACAGGGGCGGTCGGGGAGCTGTTTTTT. It codes for CASSQTGAVGELFF.

In this sample, this clone turned up once. V and J are TRBV18 and TRBJ2-1, with TRBD1 matching over 9 bases. V dropped 1 base and J dropped 8; count of bases not matched to a gene: 12. The CDR3 has 17 residues. Germline V gene data show CDR1 as KGHSH and CDR2 as LQKENI. CDR3 region: CASSPQTGQGGRDEQFF. CDR3 in DNA: TGTGCCAGCTCACCACAGACGGGACAGGGCGGGAGAGATGAGCAGTTCTTC.

J is TRBJ2-3 and V is TRBV11-2; 8 bases fit TRBD1. This CDR3 comprises 13 residues. The germline CDR1 and CDR2 sequences are SGHAT and FQNNGV. Trimming took 4 bases from V and 11 from J; bases not matched to a gene: 8. Here the CDR3 DNA reads TGTGCCAGCAGCTCATCGGACAGGGTTTGGCAGTATTTT. This encodes CASSSSDRVWQYF.

This clone occurred a few times. The V and J genes are TRBV7-9 and TRBJ2-3, with 9 nucleotides matching TRBD2. With 5 bases clipped from V and 1 base from J, the junction kept 1 base outside the gene matches. The germline V gene encodes CDR1 SEHNR and CDR2 FQNEAQ (reference sequence). The CDR3 totals 14 residues. CDR3 DNA sequence: TGTGCCAGCAGCGAGCGGGGGGGCACAGATACGCAGTATTTT. This sequence encodes CASSERGGTDTQYF.

This rearrangement joins TRBV20-1 to TRBJ1-1; D gene unclear. The CDR3 contains 11 residues. Germline V gives CDR1 DFQATT, CDR2 SNEGSKA (reference sequence). Trimming removed 1 base at V and 4 bases at J, with 4 bases between. The CDR3 DNA follows: TGCAGTGCTAGAGGCCTCACTGAAGCTTTCTTT. Amino acid sequence: CSARGLTEAFF.

Only a few counts were recorded for this clone. This chain uses TRBV3-1 (or the pseudogene TRBV3-2) with TRBJ2-5, with a possible D match to TRBD1 (5 bases). The CDR3 contains 14 residues. Germline CDR1 reads LGHDT; CDR2 reads YNNKEL (reference sequence). The V end lost 4 bases, the J end lost 2 bases, and 11 bases lay between the germline ends. The DNA of the CDR3 is TGTGCCAGCAGCCCGTTTAGGGGACAAGAGACCCAGTACTTC. It yields the protein CASSPFRGQETQYF.

The chain is built from TRBV28 and TRBJ1-2; a possible D gene is TRBD1 (5 bases). Trimming took off 2 bases at V and 10 bases at J, with 14 bases between the two ends. Germline loops: CDR1 MDHEN, CDR2 SYDVKM. This CDR3 region has 13 residues. This CDR3 is CASSLEGALFYTF. The CDR3 DNA follows: TGTGCCAGCAGTTTAGAAGGGGCTCTCTTCTACACCTTC.

The chain links TRBV7-9 to TRBJ2-1, with 7 bases lining up with TRBD2. Germline V gives CDR1 SEHNR, CDR2 FQNEAQ (reference sequence). This CDR3 is built from 14 residues. V was pared by 4 bases and J by 4 bases, with 4 bases of the junction left unmatched. This chain's CDR3 is CASSSSGAYNEQFF. Written as DNA, the CDR3 is TGTGCCAGCAGCTCTAGCGGAGCGTACAATGAGCAGTTCTTC.

This clone was seen a handful of times. Written as DNA, the CDR3 is TGTGCCAGCAGTTTGACGGCTTCCGAGCAGTACTTC. Encoded protein: CASSLTASEQYF. The V gene is TRBV28, the J gene TRBJ2-7; no clear D gene. The length of the CDR3 is 12 residues. Germline lookup yields CDR1 MDHEN and CDR2 SYDVKM. Trimming removed 3 bases at V and 6 bases at J, with 9 bases between.